This passage covers 2 T cell receptor beta chains from one sample sequenced in a study of blood T cell repertoires in COVID-19. Clones were read by immunoSEQ multiplex PCR, and TCRdb kept only the in-frame ones, dropping some. Of 350,000 to 400,000 clones in the sample, 90% were seen once. Sequencing was carried out using peripheral blood. Receptors originate from a young man with active or convalescent COVID-19.

This chain uses TRBV12-3 or TRBV12-4 with TRBJ2-7; weak D call: TRBD1 (6 bases). The CDR3 runs 12 residues. V lost 5 bases, J lost 3 bases, and 8 bases lay in between. The CDR3 sequence is CASSQQGYEQYF. The CDR3 coding sequence is TGTGCCAGCAGTCAACAGGGCTACGAGCAGTACTTC.

V gene TRBV6-5 combines with J gene TRBJ1-2; 9 nucleotides align to TRBD1. V lost 8 bases and J lost 2; bases outside the gene matches: 6. Germline V gives CDR1 MNHEY, CDR2 SVGAGI. This CDR3 contains 14 residues. CDR3 loop: CASALGQGNYGYTF. For the CDR3, the DNA is TGTGCCAGCGCCCTCGGACAGGGGAACTATGGCTACACCTTC.